This T cell receptor beta chain was retrieved from a study of shared clonotypes between healthy human individuals. Study results and caveats: The expectation was that sequencing depth would affect clonotype sharing among donors.

The germline gives CDR1 SGDLS, CDR2 YYNGEE. The V gene end was trimmed by 0 bases and the J gene end by 2 bases; junction bases not matched to a gene: 3. The CDR3 consists of 15 residues. The donors, healthy adults who were HIV-negative, had experienced no recent acute infections or vaccinations. As handled by the study authors: Filtering was not the same, since immunoSEQ gave junction-only sequences without quality scores. Using immunoSEQ multiplex PCR, the repertoire was profiled, and TCRdb retains in-frame clones only, with some absent. V and J calls and clone size are as listed in that table; D and trimming were resolved from the DNA. The repertoire holds 2 million to 2.5 million clones, with about nine tenths as singletons. This clone has just a few counts. Its specificity is unknown. Other DNA sequences in this sample translate to the same CDR3.

This sequence originates from a man aged 18 to 30 in good health. Some clones in this sample may be carry-over from other donors' samples. V is TRBV9 and J is TRBJ1-1, with TRBD1 matching over 8 bases. Input material: naive CD4+ T cells from PBMCs. As for subset: CD45RA+ positively selected. CDR3 sequence reads: CASSVAPGGNTEAFF. The CDR3 DNA is TGTGCCAGCAGCGTAGCTCCAGGGGGCAACACTGAAGCTTTCTTT.